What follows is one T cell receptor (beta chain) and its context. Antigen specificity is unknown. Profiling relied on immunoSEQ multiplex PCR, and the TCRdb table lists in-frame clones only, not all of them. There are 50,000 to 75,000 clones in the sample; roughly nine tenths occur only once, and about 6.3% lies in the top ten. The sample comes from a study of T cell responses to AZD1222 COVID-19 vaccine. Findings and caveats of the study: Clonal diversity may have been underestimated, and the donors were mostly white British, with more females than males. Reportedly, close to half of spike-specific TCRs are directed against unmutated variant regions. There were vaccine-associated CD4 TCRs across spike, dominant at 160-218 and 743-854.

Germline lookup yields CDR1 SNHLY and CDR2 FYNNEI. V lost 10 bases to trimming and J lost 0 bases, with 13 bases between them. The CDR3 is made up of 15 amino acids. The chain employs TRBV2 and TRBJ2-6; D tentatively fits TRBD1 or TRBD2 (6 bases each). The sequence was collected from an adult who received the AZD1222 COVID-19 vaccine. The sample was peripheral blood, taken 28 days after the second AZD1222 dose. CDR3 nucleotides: TGTGCCACAATCAGGGGAGGCTCTGGGGCCAACGTCCTGACTTTC. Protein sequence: CATIRGGSGANVLTF.